This T cell receptor (beta chain) was obtained from a study of CD8 T cells in ankylosing spondylitis. Making use of molecular barcodes, quantitative 5'-RACE generated TCR beta libraries. TCRdb re-called the 5' RACE reads through MiXCR, storing one row per CDR3 protein. Among around 28,000 distinct CDR3 sequences listed, approximately 28% were seen once. Germline V gives CDR1 MNHNS, CDR2 SASEGT. The CDR3 consists of 16 residues. V dropped 2 bases and J dropped 4; count of bases not matched to a gene: 5. Study-level results: Typical of ankylosing spondylitis blood, it appeared, was a TCR beta motif of eight highly homologous variants. In the blood and synovial fluid of reactive arthritis, some motif variants had been previously reported. Disease-associated clones were CD8+ and fairly uncommon in peripheral blood.

Comments on this clonotype: The target antigen is unknown.

The sequence came from a male donor with ankylosing spondylitis. Sequencing was carried out using synovial fluid, either unsorted or a sorted T cell fraction (not recorded which). This chain joins TRBV6-1 and TRBJ1-2; the match to TRBD1 covers 12 bases. CDR3 coding DNA: TGTGCCAGCAGTGAATGGGGACAGGGGGCATTCTATGGCTACACCTTC. Amino acid sequence: CASSEWGQGAFYGYTF.